The 28 T cell receptor beta chains below all came from one sample that was sequenced in a study of T cell changes during pregnancy in multiple sclerosis. TCRdb keeps only in-frame clones here, not all; method: immunoSEQ multiplex PCR. Of roughly 93,000 clones in the sample, less than 95% are singletons; the top ten hold around 0.93%. Sequencing was performed on peripheral blood, taken before pregnancy. These receptor sequences come from a female donor with multiple sclerosis, enrolled in a pregnancy study.

The chain uses TRBV7-3 and TRBJ2-2; a possible D gene is TRBD2 (6 bases). From germline, CDR1 is SGHTA and CDR2 FQGTGA. The CDR3 extends over 15 amino acids. The V end was cut by 4 bases, the J end by 4 bases, with 13 bases between. CDR3 nucleotide sequence: TGTGCCAGCAGCTCGGGGATGCGGGGCACCGGGGAGCTGTTTTTT. It is translated as CASSSGMRGTGELFF.

This chain links TRBV4-1 with TRBJ2-3; perhaps TRBD1 as D (6 bases). V was trimmed by 3 bases and J by 3 bases, leaving 16 bases between them. CDR3 size: 16 residues. The V gene's germline CDR1 is MGHRA and CDR2 YSYEKL. CDR3 residues: CASSQRGQTLTDTQYF. The CDR3 nucleotides are TGCGCCAGCAGCCAGCGCGGACAGACCCTTACAGATACGCAGTATTTT.

The rearrangement uses TRBV7-2 and TRBJ1-6; a possible D gene is TRBD1 (6 bases). CDR3 length equals 16 residues. The germline gives CDR1 SGHTA, CDR2 FQGNSA. Trimming stripped 2 bases from V and 5 bases from J, with 13 bases between. This CDR3 reads CASSLFGQTNNSPLHF. CDR3 bases: TGTGCCAGCAGCTTATTCGGACAGACGAATAATTCACCCCTCCACTTT. Based on the CDR3 plus reference TRBV7-2 and TRBJ1-6, the full variable domain is GAGVSQSPSNKVTEKGKDVELRCDPISGHTALYWYRQSLGQGLEFLIYFQGNSAPDKSGLPSDRFSAERTGGSVSTLTIQRTQQEDSAVYLCASSLFGQTNNSPLHFGNGTRLTVT.

The rearrangement uses TRBV11-2 and TRBJ2-5; 7 bases line up with TRBD1. There are 12 residues in the CDR3. Germline assignment: CDR1 SGHAT and CDR2 FQNNGV. The ends lost 5 bases at V and 11 bases at J; junction bases unmatched: 8. Written as DNA, the CDR3 is TGTGCCAGCAGCCAAGTGGGGACAGCTCAGTACTTC. It specifies CASSQVGTAQYF.

The J gene is TRBJ1-2, the V gene TRBV4-3; no definite D call. Germline-derived CDR1 and CDR2 are LGHNA and YSLEER. The CDR3 extends over 15 amino acids. V was cut by 4 bases and J by 0 bases, with 12 bases left in between. CDR3 sequence: CASSPGMGTNYGYTF. The CDR3 DNA is TGCGCCAGCAGCCCCGGGATGGGGACTAACTATGGCTACACCTTC.

V gene TRBV7-2 combines with J gene TRBJ1-1; D is unclear. Germline CDR1 SGHTA, CDR2 FQGNSA. Deletions cut 1 base from V and 5 bases from J, with 5 bases between. The CDR3 has 12 amino acids. The CDR3 spells CASSLVATEAFF. The CDR3 bases are TGTGCCAGCAGCTTAGTTGCGACTGAAGCTTTCTTT. Variable domain in full (rest from reference TRBV7-2 and TRBJ1-1): GAGVSQSPSNKVTEKGKDVELRCDPISGHTALYWYRQSLGQGLEFLIYFQGNSAPDKSGLPSDRFSAERTGGSVSTLTIQRTQQEDSAVYLCASSLVATEAFFGQGTRLTVV.

The rearrangement joins TRBV7-2 to TRBJ2-2; 8 bases map to TRBD2. CDR3 length equals 16 residues. Trimming removed 4 bases from V and 6 bases from J; junction bases left unmatched: 10. Per the germline V gene, CDR1 is SGHTA and CDR2 is FQGNSA. CDR3 loop: CASSSYGGALAGELFF. The CDR3 region has the DNA TGTGCCAGCAGCTCCTACGGGGGGGCCTTGGCCGGGGAGCTGTTTTTT.

The genes are TRBV6-5 and TRBJ1-1; D possibly corresponds to TRBD1 (5 bases). V lost 7 bases and J 11 bases, leaving 23 bases between the germline ends. The CDR3 runs 14 residues. CDR1 and CDR2 from the germline V gene are MNHEY and SVGAGI. CDR3 in DNA: TGTGCCAGCATCTCCCAGGGTAATCGCTTGCTGGCTTTCTTT. Its protein product is CASISQGNRLLAFF.

The rearrangement links TRBV15 to TRBJ2-6, with D possibly TRBD2 on 6 matching bases. Germline V gives CDR1 LNHNV, CDR2 YYDKDF (reference sequence). The CDR3 length is 16 residues. V lost 1 base, J lost 2 bases, and 9 bases lay in between. CDR3 DNA sequence: TGTGCCACCAGCAGAGGCAGGGAGGCTGGGGCCAACGTCCTGACTTTC. Amino acid sequence: CATSRGREAGANVLTF.

This chain connects TRBV5-1 to TRBJ2-1; 8 positions agree with TRBD2. V was pared by 1 base and J by 1 base, with 1 base of the junction left unmatched. Germline values: CDR1 SGHRS, CDR2 YFSETQ. The CDR3 contains 15 residues. The chain's CDR3 is CASSLTSGSYNEQFF. In DNA form, the CDR3 reads TGCGCCAGCAGCTTGACTAGCGGATCCTACAATGAGCAGTTCTTC.

The genes are TRBV27 and TRBJ2-2, with TRBD1 matching over 7 bases. The CDR3 runs 13 residues. The germline V gene encodes CDR1 MNHEY and CDR2 SMNVEV (reference sequence). The J segment lost 6 bases and the V segment lost 6 bases, leaving 4 bases of the junction unmatched. The CDR3 sequence: CASRTGTAGELFF. CDR3 DNA: TGTGCCAGCAGGACAGGGACGGCCGGGGAGCTGTTTTTT.

The chain has TRBV9 and TRBJ1-4; a possible D gene is TRBD1 (5 bases). The CDR3 covers 15 residues. Germline lookup yields CDR1 SGDLS and CDR2 YYNGEE. V was clipped by 0 bases and J by 8 bases, with 14 bases between them. In nucleotides, the CDR3 is TGTGCCAGCAGCGTAGGGGGCGCGTCTGAAGAAAAACTGTTTTTT. This encodes CASSVGGASEEKLFF. Full variable domain (remainder filled in from reference TRBV9 and TRBJ1-4): DSGVTQTPKHLITATGQRVTLRCSPRSGDLSVYWYQQSLDQGLQFLIQYYNGEERAKGNILERFSAQQFPDLHSELNLSSLELGDSALYFCASSVGGASEEKLFFGSGTQLSVL.

This chain uses TRBV25-1 with TRBJ2-2; TRBD2 aligns across 10 bases. The germline V gene encodes CDR1 MGHDK and CDR2 SYGVNS. The CDR3 length is 15 residues. V gave up 1 base and J gave up 10 bases; unmatched junction bases: 6. The CDR3 loop is CASSELTSGFKELFF. CDR3 DNA: TGTGCCAGCAGTGAATTGACTAGCGGGTTCAAGGAGCTGTTTTTT.

The chain uses TRBV19 and TRBJ1-5; a weak D match, TRBD1 (5 bases). This CDR3 region has 13 residues. The V gene's germline CDR1 is LNHDA and CDR2 SQIVND (reference sequence). V dropped 7 bases and J dropped 4 bases, with 11 bases sitting between them. CDR3: CASTSGWNQPQHF. In DNA form, the CDR3 reads TGTGCCAGTACCTCAGGGTGGAATCAGCCCCAGCATTTT.

This clone appeared once. In nucleotides, the CDR3 is TGCGCCAGCAGACAGGACTACCTAGCCAAAAACATTCAGTACTTC. It translates to CASRQDYLAKNIQYF. The chain employs TRBV5-1 and TRBJ2-4; TRBD2 might be the D (6 bases). V lost 5 bases to trimming and J lost 0 bases, with 12 bases between them. Germline lookup yields CDR1 SGHRS and CDR2 YFSETQ. CDR3 size: 15 residues.

The V call is TRBV7-8, the J call TRBJ2-2; 8 bases map to TRBD2. Per germline, CDR1 SGHVS and CDR2 FQNEAQ. The CDR3 is made up of 17 amino acids. V lost 2 bases to trimming and J lost 8 bases; unmatched junction nucleotides: 13. CDR3 loop: CASSLRGQEAGAGELFF. The DNA for the CDR3 is TGTGCCAGCAGCTTACGCGGTCAAGAAGCGGGAGCTGGGGAGCTGTTTTTT.

The rearrangement joins TRBV29-1 to TRBJ2-3; TRBD2 agrees at 8 bases. V shed 6 bases, J shed 1 base, and the junction held 0 bases outside the gene matches. CDR1 is SQVTM, CDR2 ANQGSEA, per germline. This CDR3 has 12 residues. DNA of the CDR3: TGCAGCGTGCGGGAGGGCACAGATACGCAGTATTTT. The encoded protein is CSVREGTDTQYF.

This chain links TRBV5-1 with TRBJ2-7, with D uncertain. CDR3 length equals 14 residues. Germline V CDR1 and CDR2: SGHRS, YFSETQ. V dropped 3 bases and J dropped 4 bases, with 14 bases sitting between them. CDR3 region: CASSYDTPFYEQYF. The CDR3 DNA reads TGCGCCAGCAGCTACGACACTCCATTTTACGAGCAGTACTTC.

The chain uses TRBV28 and TRBJ2-1, with D unresolved. V lost 3 bases to trimming and J lost 10 bases, with 10 bases between them. The CDR3 runs 12 residues. Looked up from germline, CDR1 is MDHEN and CDR2 is SYDVKM. The CDR3 loop is CASSFRKEEQFF. The CDR3, as DNA: TGTGCCAGCAGTTTTAGGAAGGAGGAGCAGTTCTTC. Based on the CDR3 plus reference TRBV28 and TRBJ2-1, the full variable domain is DVKVTQSSRYLVKRTGEKVFLECVQDMDHENMFWYRQDPGLGLRLIYFSYDVKMKEKGDIPEGYSVSREKKERFSLILESASTNQTSMYLCASSFRKEEQFFGPGTRLTVL.

The rearrangement uses TRBV7-3 and TRBJ2-1, with no clear D. V was clipped by 6 bases and J by 7 bases, with 13 bases between them. CDR1 is SGHTA, CDR2 FQGTGA, per germline. The CDR3 contains 13 residues. CDR3 sequence (DNA): TGTGCCAGCAGTACGGGTCTTGGAAATGAGCAGTTCTTC. Its translation: CASSTGLGNEQFF.

V gene TRBV28 combines with J gene TRBJ2-7; 12 nucleotides align to TRBD2. Per germline, CDR1 MDHEN and CDR2 SYDVKM. The CDR3 totals 15 residues. Germline trimming cut 6 bases from V and 5 bases from J; bases unmatched to any gene: 8. CDR3 coding DNA: TGTGCCAGCAGCCCGCCGACTAGCGGGAGAGACGAGCAGTACTTC. Protein product: CASSPPTSGRDEQYF.

The chain uses TRBV6-1 and TRBJ2-5; TRBD1 aligns across 8 bases. V lost 8 bases, J lost 4 bases, and 6 bases stayed unmatched. CDR3 length: 13 amino acids. Germline loops: CDR1 MNHNS, CDR2 SASEGT. The CDR3 DNA sequence: TGTGCCAGCCAAGACAGGGGAAGAGAGACCCAGTACTTC. It yields the protein CASQDRGRETQYF.

This rearrangement joins TRBV7-8 to TRBJ2-2, with TRBD1 as a possible D gene (5 bases). Trimming cost V 1 base and J 4 bases, with 10 bases left between them. The CDR3 is made up of 15 amino acids. Germline V gene lookup returns CDR1 SGHVS and CDR2 FQNEAQ. The CDR3 nucleotides are TGTGCCAGCAGCTTAGAGGGGTTATCCACCGGGGAGCTGTTTTTT. The encoded protein is CASSLEGLSTGELFF.

This clone is a singleton in its sample. The J gene is TRBJ2-2, the V gene TRBV14; 10 positions match TRBD1. The V and J ends lost 3 bases and 3 bases, in that order; junction bases with no gene match: 16. CDR3 length: 20 amino acids. The germline V gene has CDR1 SGHDN and CDR2 FVKESK. The CDR3 loop reads CASSHRPGQGSVRDTGELFF. CDR3 sequence (DNA): TGTGCCAGCAGCCACCGCCCGGGACAGGGGTCAGTCAGGGACACCGGGGAGCTGTTTTTT.

The V call is TRBV27, the J call TRBJ2-1; 10 nucleotides align to TRBD2. Germline CDR1 is MNHEY and CDR2 is SMNVEV (reference sequence). The CDR3 is 17 residues long. V gave up 1 base and J gave up 7 bases; unmatched junction bases: 10. This CDR3 reads CASSLFFRGSGRNEQFF. The CDR3 DNA follows: TGTGCCAGCAGTTTATTCTTTCGGGGTAGCGGGAGGAATGAGCAGTTCTTC.

The chain uses TRBV6-6 and TRBJ1-5; weak D call: TRBD1 (5 bases). This CDR3 comprises 16 residues. CDR1 MNHNY and CDR2 SVGAGI come from the germline V gene (reference sequence). Trimming took 4 bases from V and 1 from J, leaving 14 bases between them. The CDR3 loop reads CASSFRQGGSNQPQHF. The CDR3 bases are TGTGCCAGCAGTTTCAGGCAGGGAGGGAGCAATCAGCCCCAGCATTTT.

The V call is TRBV6-4, the J call TRBJ1-5, with D hard to call. Germline loops: CDR1 MRHNA, CDR2 SNTAGT. V lost 3 bases, J lost 2 bases, and 11 bases lay in between. The CDR3 runs 15 residues. CDR3 nucleotides: TGTGCCAGCAGTGAAACCGGGGAGGGCAATCAGCCCCAGCATTTT. Amino acid sequence: CASSETGEGNQPQHF.

The chain employs TRBV10-3 and TRBJ1-4; 8 nucleotides line up with TRBD1. Per germline, CDR1 ENHRY and CDR2 SYGVKD. The CDR3 is 15 residues long. The trim removed 3 bases at V and 7 bases at J, leaving 7 bases unmatched. CDR3 amino acids: CAISDLVDRGEKLFF. CDR3 DNA sequence: TGTGCCATCAGTGATCTCGTTGACAGGGGTGAAAAACTGTTTTTT.